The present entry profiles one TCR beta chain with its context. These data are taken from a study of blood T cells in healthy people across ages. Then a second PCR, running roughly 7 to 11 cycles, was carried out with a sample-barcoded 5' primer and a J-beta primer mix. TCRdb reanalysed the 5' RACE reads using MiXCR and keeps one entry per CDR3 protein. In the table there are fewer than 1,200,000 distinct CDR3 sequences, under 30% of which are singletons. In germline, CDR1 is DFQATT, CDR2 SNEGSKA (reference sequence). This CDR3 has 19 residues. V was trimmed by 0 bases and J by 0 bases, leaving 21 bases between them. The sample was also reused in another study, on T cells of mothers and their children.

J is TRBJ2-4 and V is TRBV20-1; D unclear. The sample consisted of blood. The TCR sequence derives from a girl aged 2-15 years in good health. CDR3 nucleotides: TGCAGTGCTAGAGAGCCCACTTGGCCACCAGAGGTAGCCAAAAACATTCAGTACTTC. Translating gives CSAREPTWPPEVAKNIQYF.